A selection of T cell receptor beta chains follows, all from one sample in a study of cytomegalovirus exposure and HLA in healthy donors. Sequenced by immunoSEQ multiplex PCR; TCRdb stores in-frame clones only, minus some. The sample shows about 130,000 clones, about 79% of them seen only once. Specimen: PBMCs. These receptors all come from a woman aged 45 to 65 in good health and CMV-seronegative. Both conserved end residues are part of each CDR3. The D gene is left open where the match is weak. Clone size appears in some rows only: once, few, many, or a class for an expanded clone.

j_gene,d_gene,abundance,v_gene,CDR3aa,CDR3nt
TRBJ1-3,NA,NA,TRBV5-1,CASSSTDISGNTIYF,TGCGCCAGCAGCTCCACCGACATCAGCGGAAACACCATATATTTT
TRBJ1-1,NA,few,TRBV7-2,CASSLGLTILTEAFF,TGTGCCAGCAGCTTAGGACTAACCATACTCACTGAAGCTTTCTTT
TRBJ1-2,TRBD1,NA,TRBV6-5,CASKTGSNYGYTF,TGTGCCAGCAAGACAGGGTCTAACTATGGCTACACCTTC
TRBJ1-1,NA,NA,TRBV19,CASSIQGLYTEAFF,TGTGCCAGTAGTATTCAGGGTTTGTACACTGAAGCTTTCTTT
TRBJ2-7,NA,NA,TRBV12-5,CASGSYGQRSYEQYF,TGTGCTAGTGGTTCCTACGGACAGCGATCCTACGAGCAGTACTTC
TRBJ2-1,NA,NA,TRBV27,CASSLYRENEQFF,TGTGCCAGCAGTTTGTACAGGGAGAATGAGCAGTTCTTC
TRBJ2-1,NA,NA,TRBV6-5,CASSPGFHNEQFF,TGTGCCAGCAGCCCCGGGTTCCACAATGAGCAGTTCTTC
TRBJ2-5,NA,NA,TRBV28,CASSPTNRGFRETQYF,TGTGCCAGCAGTCCCACCAACCGGGGGTTCCGAGAGACCCAGTACTTC
TRBJ2-2,TRBD1,NA,TRBV9,CASRDRDAGELFF,TGTGCCAGCAGAGACAGGGATGCCGGGGAGCTGTTTTTT
TRBJ2-1,NA,NA,TRBV4-1,CASSQSDPEVAYNEQFF,TGCGCCAGCAGCCAAAGTGACCCGGAGGTGGCCTACAATGAGCAGTTCTTC
TRBJ1-1,NA,NA,TRBV28,CASRTGGSIAAFF,TGTGCCAGCAGGACAGGTGGGTCGATTGCGGCTTTCTTT
TRBJ1-1,TRBD1,NA,TRBV27,CASSIYRGTEAFF,TGTGCCAGCAGCATTTACAGGGGCACTGAAGCTTTCTTT
TRBJ1-1,NA,NA,TRBV27,CASSPFSVTEAFF,TGTGCCAGCTCCCCCTTCTCGGTCACTGAAGCTTTCTTT
TRBJ1-5,NA,few,TRBV30,CAWREESGQPQHF,TGTGCCTGGAGGGAGGAGTCGGGGCAGCCCCAGCATTTT
TRBJ1-1,NA,NA,TRBV28,CASRTRSEAFF,TGTGCCAGCAGAACCAGAAGTGAAGCTTTCTTT
TRBJ2-7,TRBD1,few,TRBV4-2,CASSQDIGQGPYEQYF,TGTGCCAGCAGCCAAGATATCGGACAGGGCCCCTACGAGCAGTACTTC
TRBJ2-1,NA,NA,TRBV20-1,CSAPRYNEQFF,TGCAGTGCTCCCAGATACAATGAGCAGTTCTTC
TRBJ1-2,TRBD1,NA,TRBV28,CASSSIGGEGNYGYTF,TGTGCCAGCAGTTCTATAGGGGGCGAGGGTAACTATGGCTACACCTTC